This TCR beta chain appears in the sequencing data of a study of cytomegalovirus exposure and HLA in healthy donors (dated by TCRdb to about 2017). About the full investigation: According to an earlier analysis of 550 to 700 of the donors, about 170 million T cells yielded roughly 100 million unique TCR beta sequences and less than 300 Gb of sequence data. In a later genetic analysis, genome-wide SNP genotypes for about 65% of the roughly 700 donors were used, and that subset was treated as a discovery cohort. All discovery cohort repertoires had been generated on a single sequencing platform. Both class I and class II loci were covered by HLA typing, at four-digit resolution. The aim of the study was to test whether cataloging public T cell receptors could identify signatures of past pathogen exposure. The genetic ancestry cluster associated with self-reported Caucasian donors included about 81% of the 350 to 500 genotyped donors. High-throughput TCR immunosequencing, statistical association of individual TCRs with disease status, and machine learning were combined to predict cytomegalovirus infection status. Using immunosequencing, the study profiled T cell repertoires from about 620 subjects and related those repertoires to cytomegalovirus serostatus. In a later analysis, previously published TCR beta repertoires from 550 to 750 donors were re-analyzed and high-resolution HLA genotyping was added so that TCR occurrence patterns could be studied. Among under 450 genotyped donors of the cohort, an average of roughly 240,000 unique TCR beta nucleotide sequences were sequenced per donor, 15% to 20% of them non-productive. Donor age, sex, ethnicity and CMV serostatus were compiled alongside the repertoire data. An early release that covered roughly 600 HLA-typed donors contained approximately 300 gigabases of sequencing data and tens of millions of unique TCR sequences. About five DR-DQ haplotypes were treated as single units for association and clustering because of strong linkage in the cohort. The number of typed donors differed by locus: about 620-640 for A, B, C, DRB1 and DQB1; approximately 530 for DQA1; 606 for DPA1; and some 470 for DPB1. To decide whether each TCR beta V gene segment behaved as functional or pseudogenic, an earlier analysis of some 580 of the donors relied on high-throughput TCR beta sequencing. In addition to the first cohort of 666 subjects, a separate validation cohort of about 120 different subjects was used. Rather than drawing on any new phenotypic data, the later analysis identified candidate immune exposures from TCR beta sequences and the way those sequences occurred across donors.

This clone was observed a handful of times. The clone's antigen remains unknown. Nothing much larger sits one base from this clone, and base qualities are not available. In total, fewer than 750 healthy bone marrow donors made up the cohort. All cohort members were sampled while nominally healthy, although unrecorded immune exposures were likely present. The donor tested CMV seronegative, placing the donor among the roughly 400 seronegative members of the cohort. Every donor gave a peripheral blood sample, and the peripheral blood mononuclear cells from that sample were used for TCR beta sequencing. The Qiagen DNeasy Blood Extraction Kit was used to extract genomic DNA from the blood cell samples. General conclusions and limits of the study: An earlier analysis of around 600 of the donors showed that most TCR beta V segments appeared in productive rearrangements either about 90% or about 30% of the time, which broadly matched IMGT annotations. Because HLA typing was unavailable for some donors at each locus, only the typed subset was used in association tests. In a later genetic analysis, fewer N-insertions in productive TCRs were reported among donors in an Asian-associated ancestry cluster than the roughly 700-donor mean. A few of the identified cytomegalovirus-associated TCR beta chains were confirmed in vitro to be specific for cytomegalovirus antigens. Linkage disequilibrium might explain the correlated functional status among segregating V segments, but an unknown experimental factor could not be excluded. In a later analysis, some 18,000 TCR beta sequences were associated with specific HLA alleles at a false discovery rate of 0.05. Some IMGT-functional V segments, including TRBV6-2 and TRBV6-3, could not be told apart with the 87-base-pair reads, so those segments were excluded. Across donors, most TCR sequences were observed very rarely, whereas some public TCRs were present in many individuals. The earlier analysis of about 600 of the donors excluded some 16 rarely observed V segments, including chromosome 9 orphons, because counts were too low. According to a later analysis, parvovirus B19, influenza, CMV and Epstein-Barr virus appeared linked to several top co-occurrence clusters. CMV serostatus was the only immune exposure information available for the cohort. In a later analysis, HLA-associated TCR beta chains showed more clonal expansion and lower generation probabilities than non-associated chains that were equally common. This cohort had only TCR beta chains sequenced, and the lack of alpha or paired-chain data limited which features could be detected. In a later analysis, TCR association rates were found to vary across HLA loci, with the most associated TCRs seen for DRB1 alleles and the fewest for HLA-C alleles. A further reported finding was that TCR beta sequences accurately predicted the HLA-A and HLA-B alleles for most subjects in the first cohort. Strong co-occurrence of HLA alleles, especially DR and DQ, made assigning TCR associations to individual alleles difficult. The presence/absence analyses assumed that sequencing depth was roughly uniform across donors, and that assumption may not be true. A later analysis found that most CMV-associated TCR beta chains appeared HLA-restricted, with HLA associations seemingly driven largely by CMV exposure. Cytomegalovirus status was reported to be diagnosed by the classifier with high specificity and sensitivity in both the original and validation cohorts. The study listed 150 to 200 TCR beta chains as associated with cytomegalovirus. In a later genetic analysis, a missense DCLRE1C variant was associated with V-gene and J-gene trimming of TCR beta chains, and the association was replicated in an independent cohort. The sequencing pipeline was judged likely to have produced a cluster of highly shared sequence variants as a technical artifact. The authors suggested that the approach could potentially be extended to other disease states and immunological phenotypes.

The library was produced with the immunoSEQ multiplex PCR assay. For the multiplex PCR, a mixture combining 60 forward primers for TCR Vbeta segments and 13 reverse primers for TCR Jbeta segments was used. The CDR3 region of rearranged TCR beta genes was amplified from genomic DNA by a multiplex PCR assay. On the Illumina HiSeq System, the amplified TCR beta libraries were sequenced as 87-base-pair reads. The original pipeline was this. Across the 670 or so repertoires, a later analysis counted 80 million or so unique TCR beta chains, some 11 million of which were shared by at least two donors. Raw reads were error-corrected and collapsed into unique sequences by a nearest-neighbor algorithm in which closely related sequences were merged to remove PCR and sequencing errors. Alignment of CDR3 sequences to IMGT reference sequences was used to assign V, D and J gene segments. For a sequence to be retained, a match of at least six nucleotides to both a V gene segment and a J gene segment was required. Rearrangements were classified as productive when the CDR3 lacked stop codons and remained in frame with V and J, and all other rearrangements were classified as non-productive. CDR3 was defined by IMGT convention, running from the second conserved V-encoded cysteine to the conserved J-encoded phenylalanine. In an earlier analysis of around 600 of the donors, sequences lacking an unambiguous match to a single V gene segment were excluded. In an earlier analysis of around 600 of the donors, V segments were called functional above 56.7% productive rearrangements and were called segregating when the between-donor standard deviation exceeded 5%. A statistical classification framework was built to diagnose cytomegalovirus status from the catalog of TCR beta chain sequences. A later analysis assigned V and J genes by comparing TCR nucleotide sequences with IMGT/GENE-DB human TR gene sequences. A later analysis assigned CDR3 sequences and most-parsimonious VDJ recombination scenarios with the TCRdist pipeline. A later analysis defined each TCR beta chain by its CDR3 amino acid sequence plus V-gene family, and excluded reads lacking a unique V-gene family. To address suspected cross-contamination and a sequencing artifact, a later analysis removed roughly 640 highly shared, low-generation-probability nucleotide sequences. In a later analysis, a clonal expansion index was calculated for each public chain from normalized within-repertoire ranks of inferred template counts. Generation probabilities in a later analysis came from a VDJ recombination model fitted to out-of-frame rearrangements, and those results were checked against IGoR. In a later analysis, TCR-TCR, TCR-HLA and TCR-CMV co-occurrence was scored with hypergeometric tests, and a repertoire-size bias correction was applied to TCR pairs. False discovery rates were estimated in a later analysis by permuting HLA or CMV assignments 20 times. In a later analysis, co-occurring TCRs were grouped using DBSCAN, with TCRdist sequence similarity added in when clustering inside HLA-allele-positive subsets. Repertoires with fewer than 30,000 or more than 120,000 public chains, plus five repertoires with anomalous nucleotide sharing, were excluded from co-occurrence clustering. The table was pulled from immuneACCESS by TCRdb, which kept in-frame rearrangements only. Such tables lose some clones; where checked, under half of the loss comes from unresolved V genes, and the rest has no known cause. That table gives V, J and clone size, and the DNA gave D and trimming. The sample has around 100,000 clones on record, 65% to 85% of them singletons. Around 2.3% of the sample rests with the top ten.

The CDR3 runs 13 residues from the cysteine to the phenylalanine. Here the CDR3 DNA is all that survives: 39 bases in frame from base 1. The V end loses 5 bases and the J end loses 6 bases, and a stretch of 17 bases separates them. From the germline V gene, CDR1 is SQVTM and CDR2 is ANQGSEA. The chain couples TRBV29-1 to TRBJ2-7, with TRBD2 perhaps the D gene, on 6 matching bases. Material: PBMCs. The receptor was isolated from a man younger than 35 in good health and CMV-seronegative. The CDR3 sequence is CSVPREAGGEQYF. The bases are TGCAGCGTTCCCAGGGAGGCGGGCGGCGAGCAGTACTTC.